This T cell receptor beta chain was recorded in a study of T-cell reconstitution after alpha-beta-depleted transplantation in children. Note on this clonotype: Its target is unknown.

CDR1 and CDR2 (germline): MDHEN, SYDVKM. The CDR3 is 17 residues long. Trimming took 7 bases from V and 1 from J, leaving 22 bases between them. General study results and limits: One year post-transplant, T-cell counts and diversity were largely derived from T cells produced anew.

Preparation of the TCRbeta library used unique molecular identifiers. TCRdb reprocessed the PCR reads with MiXCR, giving one entry per CDR3 protein. The profile covers some 180,000 distinct CDR3 sequences, with about 7% appearing a single time and about 5.9% taken by the ten largest. The sequence derives from a boy aged 2 to 10 with acute lymphoblastic leukemia, due to receive a stem cell transplant. V usage is TRBV28 and J usage is TRBJ1-1; D is perhaps TRBD1 (5 bases). The sequencing used PBMCs, collected before TCRalphabeta/CD19-depleted stem cell transplant. In DNA, the CDR3 is TGTGCCAGCACCCTGCCGAGTTTAGCACAGGCGAACACTGAAGCTTTCTTT. It is translated as CASTLPSLAQANTEAFF. Complete variable domain (other parts from reference TRBV28 and TRBJ1-1): DVKVTQSSRYLVKRTGEKVFLECVQDMDHENMFWYRQDPGLGLRLIYFSYDVKMKEKGDIPEGYSVSREKKERFSLILESASTNQTSMYLCASTLPSLAQANTEAFFGQGTRLTVV.